These 3 T cell receptor beta chains were all obtained from the same sample, sequenced in a study of cytomegalovirus exposure and HLA in healthy donors. In the PCR, 60 Vbeta and 13 Jbeta primers were used. The protocol was immunoSEQ multiplex PCR, while the TCRdb copy is restricted to in-frame clones and leaves out a portion. The data contain about 170,000 clones, approximately 71% of them singletons. Sequencing input: PBMCs. The receptors were sampled from a young woman in good health and CMV-seropositive.

The chain is built from TRBV7-2 and TRBJ1-6; D is perhaps TRBD1 (6 bases). The V gene lost 5 bases and the J gene lost 2 bases, with 10 bases spanning the gap. CDR1 is SGHTA, CDR2 FQGNSA, per germline. The CDR3 totals 15 residues. CDR3 in DNA: TGTGCCAGCAGCCGCCAGGGGACCTATAATTCACCCCTCCACTTT. Translating it yields CASSRQGTYNSPLHF.

This chain joins TRBV2 and TRBJ1-1, with a possible D match to TRBD1 (5 bases). The CDR3 sequence is 13 residues long. Germline assignment: CDR1 SNHLY and CDR2 FYNNEI. V lost 4 bases and J 6 bases, leaving 12 bases between the germline ends. CDR3 residues: CASSVQGASEAFF. The CDR3, as DNA: TGTGCCAGCAGTGTCCAGGGTGCATCTGAAGCTTTCTTT.

The gene calls are TRBV30 and TRBJ2-7; TRBD1 matches at 9 bases. Germline V gives CDR1 GTSNPN, CDR2 SVGIG (reference sequence). V was clipped by 1 base and J by 5 bases; unmatched bases: 15. The CDR3 sequence is 17 residues long. CDR3 in DNA: TGTGCCTGGAGTGGCCCCTCGGGACAGGGAACTCCCGACGAGCAGTACTTC. Its protein product is CAWSGPSGQGTPDEQYF.